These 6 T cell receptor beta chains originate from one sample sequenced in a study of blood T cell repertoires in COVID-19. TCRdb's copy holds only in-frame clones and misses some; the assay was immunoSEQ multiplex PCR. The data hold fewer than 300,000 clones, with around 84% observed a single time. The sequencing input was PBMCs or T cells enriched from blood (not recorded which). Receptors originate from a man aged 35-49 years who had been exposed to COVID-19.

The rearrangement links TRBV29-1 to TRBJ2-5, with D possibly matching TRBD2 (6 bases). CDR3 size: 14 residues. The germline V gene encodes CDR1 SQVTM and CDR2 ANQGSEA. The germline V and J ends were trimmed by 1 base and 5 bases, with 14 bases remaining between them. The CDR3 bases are TGCAGCGTTGAAGTCCGGAGGGGTTTTGAGACCCAGTACTTC. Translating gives CSVEVRRGFETQYF.

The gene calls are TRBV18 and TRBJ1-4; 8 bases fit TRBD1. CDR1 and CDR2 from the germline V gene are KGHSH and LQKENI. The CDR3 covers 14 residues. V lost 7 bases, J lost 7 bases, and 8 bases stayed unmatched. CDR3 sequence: CASFMDRVGEKLFF. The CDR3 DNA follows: TGTGCCAGCTTCATGGACAGGGTGGGTGAAAAACTGTTTTTT.

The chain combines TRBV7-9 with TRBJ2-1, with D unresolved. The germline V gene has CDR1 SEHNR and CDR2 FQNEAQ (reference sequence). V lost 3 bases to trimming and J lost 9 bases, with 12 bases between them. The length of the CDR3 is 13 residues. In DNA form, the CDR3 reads TGTGCCAGCAGCTTCCCATTTTTAGCTGAGCAGTTCTTC. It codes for CASSFPFLAEQFF.

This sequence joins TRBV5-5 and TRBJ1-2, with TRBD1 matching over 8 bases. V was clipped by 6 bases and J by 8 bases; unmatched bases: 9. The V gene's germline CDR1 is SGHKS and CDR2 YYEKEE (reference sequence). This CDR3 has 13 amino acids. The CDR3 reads CASTNQGAQGYTF. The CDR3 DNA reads TGTGCCAGCACCAACCAGGGGGCTCAAGGCTACACCTTC.

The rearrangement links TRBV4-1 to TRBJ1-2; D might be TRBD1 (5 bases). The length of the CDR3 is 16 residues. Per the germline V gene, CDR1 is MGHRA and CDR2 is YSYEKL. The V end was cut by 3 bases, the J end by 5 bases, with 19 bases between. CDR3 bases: TGCGCCAGCAGCCAGGGGGGGTTGGGTAGGTGGTATGGCTACACCTTC. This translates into CASSQGGLGRWYGYTF.

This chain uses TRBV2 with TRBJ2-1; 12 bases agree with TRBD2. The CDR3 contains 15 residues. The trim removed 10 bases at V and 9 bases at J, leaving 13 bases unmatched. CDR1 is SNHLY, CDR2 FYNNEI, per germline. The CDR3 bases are TGTGCCACCAAGGGACCGACTAGCGGGAGAGGTGAGCAGTTCTTC. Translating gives CATKGPTSGRGEQFF.